A selection of T cell receptor beta chains follows, all from one sample in a study of cytomegalovirus exposure and HLA in healthy donors. Using immunoSEQ multiplex PCR, the repertoire was profiled, and TCRdb retains in-frame clones only, with some absent. The data contain about 160,000 clones, 80% to 85% of them singletons. Material for sequencing was PBMCs. These receptors were collected from a girl aged 2-10 years in good health and CMV-seropositive. Both conserved end residues are part of each CDR3. D genes are given only for firm matches. Some rows have no size entry. The others give once, few or many, or a class for an expanded clone.

d_gene | j_gene | v_gene | abundance | CDR3aa | CDR3nt
TRBD2 | TRBJ2-7 | TRBV7-9 | - | CSSSLGGREQYF | TGTTCCAGCAGCTTAGGCGGGAGGGAGCAGTACTTC
- | TRBJ1-4 | TRBV28 | - | CASRSGVMREKLFF | TGTGCCAGCAGGTCAGGGGTAATGCGGGAAAAACTGTTTTTT
- | TRBJ1-1 | TRBV13 | few | CASSLRGGATEAFF | TGTGCCAGCAGCTTAAGAGGGGGTGCGACTGAAGCTTTCTTT
TRBD1 | TRBJ1-1 | TRBV30 | once | CAWSVPRTGANTEAFF | TGTGCCTGGAGTGTACCTAGGACAGGGGCAAACACTGAAGCTTTCTTT
- | TRBJ2-3 | TRBV6-1 | - | CASAGRENGIGTQYF | TGTGCCAGCGCGGGCCGGGAGAATGGGATCGGTACGCAGTATTTT
TRBD1 | TRBJ2-2 | TRBV5-1 | - | CASSLDRGYVNTGELFF | TGCGCCAGCAGCTTGGACAGGGGGTATGTTAACACCGGGGAGCTGTTTTTT
- | TRBJ1-5 | TRBV6-5 | once | CASSYEVHQPQHF | TGTGCCAGCAGTTACGAGGTCCATCAGCCCCAGCATTTT
- | TRBJ2-5 | TRBV5-4 | - | CASSLRSDKSLTQYF | TGTGCCAGCAGCTTGAGATCCGATAAGAGTTTGACCCAGTACTTC
- | TRBJ2-1 | TRBV20-1 | - | CSASGDEQFF | TGCAGTGCTAGTGGAGATGAGCAGTTCTTC
- | TRBJ1-1 | TRBV6-5 | - | CASSYPWGEAFF | TGTGCCAGCAGTTACCCCTGGGGCGAAGCTTTCTTT
- | TRBJ2-3 | TRBV7-9 | - | CSSSLAGRATDTQYF | TGTTCCAGCAGCTTGGCGGGACGGGCAACAGATACGCAGTATTTT
TRBD1 | TRBJ1-6 | TRBV30 | - | CAWSRDSHNSPLHF | TGTGCCTGGAGCCGGGACAGCCATAATTCACCCCTCCACTTT
- | TRBJ1-5 | TRBV30 | - | CAWSPPGGYYSNQPQHF | TGTGCCTGGAGTCCGCCGGGGGGGTACTATAGCAATCAGCCCCAGCATTTT
TRBD1 | TRBJ1-1 | TRBV11-2 | - | CASSRLSGGRDTEAFF | TGTGCCAGCAGCCGCCTCTCAGGGGGAAGAGACACTGAAGCTTTCTTT
TRBD1 | TRBJ1-2 | TRBV19 | few | CASAAGTANYGYTF | TGTGCCAGTGCCGCCGGGACAGCTAACTATGGCTACACCTTC
- | TRBJ1-4 | TRBV27 | - | CASSFGGLATNEKLFF | TGTGCCAGCAGTTTTGGGGGACTCGCAACTAATGAAAAACTGTTTTTT
TRBD1 | TRBJ2-1 | TRBV7-3 | - | CASSPGTGGFNEQFF | TGTGCCAGCAGCCCCGGGACAGGGGGTTTCAATGAGCAGTTCTTC
- | TRBJ1-2 | TRBV6-6 | - | CASSSRTAANYGYTF | TGTGCCAGCAGTTCCCGGACAGCCGCTAACTATGGCTACACCTTC
- | TRBJ1-5 | TRBV28 | - | CASIEPAGNQPQHF | TGTGCCAGCATCGAGCCGGCGGGCAATCAGCCCCAGCATTTT
- | TRBJ2-5 | TRBV6-6 | few | CASSAPGNQETQYF | TGTGCCAGCAGTGCCCCGGGAAACCAAGAGACCCAGTACTTC
TRBD2 | TRBJ2-5 | TRBV29-1 | - | CSVVLLAEQETQYF | TGCAGCGTTGTCCTCCTAGCGGAACAAGAGACCCAGTACTTC
- | TRBJ1-2 | TRBV9 | - | CASGGEGLRTGYTF | TGTGCCAGCGGAGGAGAGGGCCTCAGGACTGGCTACACCTTC
- | TRBJ2-6 | TRBV5-4 | few | CASTDRPSSGANVLTF | TGTGCCAGCACGGACAGACCCTCCTCTGGGGCCAACGTCCTGACTTTC
- | TRBJ1-4 | TRBV28 | - | CASSLQGPNEKLFF | TGTGCCAGCAGCCTACAGGGACCTAATGAAAAACTGTTTTTT
- | TRBJ2-1 | TRBV28 | - | CASSFTGSYNEQFF | TGTGCCAGCAGTTTCACAGGGAGCTACAATGAGCAGTTCTTC
- | TRBJ2-2 | TRBV30 | - | CAWSVNGLFANTGELFF | TGTGCCTGGAGTGTAAACGGACTTTTCGCGAACACCGGGGAGCTGTTTTTT